The T cell receptor (beta chain) described here comes from a study of CD8 T cells in Susac syndrome. Trimming pared 6 bases from V and 1 base from J, leaving 12 bases between. Per germline, CDR1 DFQATT and CDR2 SNEGSKA (reference sequence). CDR3 length equals 13 residues. Random-hexamer reverse transcription was applied to roughly 0.5 to 1 ug RNA. TCRdb reprocessed the immunoSEQ multiplex PCR reads with MiXCR, giving one entry per CDR3 protein. The sample yields a few hundred thousand distinct CDR3 sequences, 95% seen once. CD8+ and CD4+ blood T cells underwent TCR beta sequencing. CD8+ and CD4+ T cells were negatively isolated; TEMRA cells were FACS-enriched.

The specimen sequenced was CD4+ T cells from PBMCs. This rearrangement joins TRBV20-1 to TRBJ1-2, with D unclear. This TCR came from a human donor with multiple sclerosis. CDR3 sequence (DNA): TGCAGTGCCGTCTCTTCTTTTAACTATGGCTACACCTTC. The encoded protein is CSAVSSFNYGYTF.